These T cell receptor beta chains were read from a single sample in a study of patients and donors after allogeneic stem cell transplantation. TCRdb passed the RT-PCR reads through MiXCR, listing each CDR3 protein once. The table shows hundreds of thousands of distinct CDR3 sequences, with 16% occurring only once. The material sequenced was blood, either unsorted or a sorted T cell fraction (not recorded which). Receptors were obtained from a human donor who was either an allogeneic HSCT recipient or a stem cell or donor lymphocyte infusion donor (not recorded which). It is not recorded whose cells these are; they may come from a transplant donor. CDR3s include the opening cysteine and the closing phenylalanine or tryptophan. The D gene is left open where the match is weak. Size is omitted from some rows. Given values are once, few, many or a class for expanded clones.

d_gene	v_gene	j_gene	abundance	CDR3aa	CDR3nt
-	TRBV14	TRBJ1-5	-	CASSQDRGRPQHF	TGTGCCAGCAGCCAAGATCGGGGGAGGCCCCAGCATTTT
-	TRBV28	TRBJ2-7	-	CASSLTSLPWEQYF	TGTGCCAGCAGTTTAACTTCCCTACCTTGGGAGCAGTACTTC
TRBD2	TRBV18	TRBJ2-2	few	CASSPLAGSNTGELFF	TGTGCCAGCTCACCCCTAGCGGGCTCGAACACCGGGGAGCTGTTTTTT
-	TRBV7-6	TRBJ2-1	-	CASSLVGGGSEQFF	TGTGCCAGCAGCTTAGTGGGAGGAGGTAGTGAGCAGTTCTTC
-	TRBV20-1	TRBJ2-4	-	CSARDREGGNIQYF	TGCAGTGCTAGAGATCGCGAGGGCGGAAACATTCAGTACTTC
TRBD1	TRBV4-3	TRBJ2-1	-	CASSQGQGRQFF	TGCGCCAGCAGCCAAGGACAGGGCCGGCAGTTCTTC
-	TRBV29-1	TRBJ2-3	few	CSVEGDTPSTDTQYF	TGCAGCGTTGAAGGGGACACCCCTAGCACAGATACGCAGTATTTT
TRBD2	TRBV24-1	TRBJ2-1	many	CATSDPGLAGSYNEQFF	TGTGCCACCAGTGATCCGGGACTAGCGGGATCCTACAATGAGCAGTTCTTC
-	TRBV12-5	TRBJ2-7	few	CASGLVSEREHGSLIYEQYF	TGTGCTAGTGGTTTGGTCTCCGAAAGGGAGCACGGTTCCCTCATCTACGAGCAGTACTTC
-	TRBV20-1	TRBJ2-7	few	CSARDFGGREQYF	TGCAGTGCTAGAGATTTTGGGGGGCGAGAGCAGTACTTC
TRBD2	TRBV6-5	TRBJ2-3	few	CASSSPGGEDTQYF	TGTGCCAGCAGTTCCCCCGGGGGGGAGGATACGCAGTATTTT
-	TRBV18	TRBJ2-5	few	CASSPVLAGQETQYF	TGTGCCAGCTCCCCCGTTTTGGCGGGGCAAGAGACCCAGTACTTC
-	TRBV7-9	TRBJ2-7	few	CASSITQGRLRYEQYF	TGTGCCAGCAGCATTACCCAGGGACGCCTACGATACGAGCAGTACTTC
TRBD1	TRBV20-1	TRBJ2-7	-	CSAEDRGFEQYF	TGCAGTGCAGAAGACAGGGGGTTCGAGCAGTACTTC
TRBD2	TRBV12-3/TRBV12-4	TRBJ2-5	-	CASSLELAGVRETQYF	TGTGCCAGCAGTTTAGAGTTAGCGGGAGTTCGTGAGACCCAGTACTTC
-	TRBV29-1	TRBJ1-2	-	CSVRQNYGYTF	TGCAGCGTCCGGCAGAACTATGGCTACACCTTC
TRBD2	TRBV6-1	TRBJ2-3	few	CASSDGTSGRARDTQYF	TGTGCCAGCAGTGATGGGACTAGCGGGAGGGCCAGAGATACGCAGTATTTT
-	TRBV27	TRBJ1-2	few	CASSLSVGNGYTF	TGTGCCAGCAGTTTATCTGTGGGGAATGGCTACACCTTC
-	TRBV7-9	TRBJ1-1	many	CAVRAANTEAFF	TGTGCCGTTCGGGCGGCCAACACTGAAGCTTTCTTT
-	TRBV12-3/TRBV12-4	TRBJ2-5	few	CASSPQAYQETQYF	TGTGCCAGCAGTCCCCAAGCGTACCAAGAGACCCAGTACTTC
-	TRBV20-1	TRBJ1-1	-	CSGGGGISNTEAFF	TGCAGCGGCGGGGGGGGCATCTCAAACACTGAAGCTTTCTTT
-	TRBV4-2	TRBJ2-1	-	CASSQDPVTGYNEQFF	TGTGCCAGCAGCCAAGACCCTGTGACTGGATACAATGAGCAGTTCTTC
-	TRBV24-1	TRBJ1-5	-	CATSDYQVNQPQHF	TGTGCCACCAGTGATTACCAGGTCAATCAGCCCCAGCATTTT
-	TRBV30	TRBJ1-1	-	CAWNPEHNTEAFF	TGTGCCTGGAATCCTGAACACAACACTGAAGCTTTCTTT
-	TRBV15	TRBJ2-3	-	CATSSPLGLSTDTQYF	TGTGCCACCAGCAGCCCCCTTGGACTGAGCACAGATACGCAGTATTTT
TRBD1	TRBV30	TRBJ2-2	few	CAWSSGQVTGELFF	TGTGCCTGGAGTTCAGGACAGGTCACCGGGGAGCTGTTTTTT
TRBD2	TRBV7-8	TRBJ2-3	-	CASSSYGLAGGPGTDTQYF	TGTGCCAGCAGCTCGTACGGACTAGCGGGGGGGCCGGGCACAGATACGCAGTATTTT
-	TRBV18	TRBJ2-7	many	CASSPTGGSYEQYF	TGTGCCAGCAGCCCAACCGGGGGATCCTACGAGCAGTACTTC
-	TRBV7-2	TRBJ1-5	-	CASSLVTGTNNQPQHF	TGTGCCAGCAGCTTAGTGACGGGGACCAACAATCAGCCCCAGCATTTT
-	TRBV7-9	TRBJ1-5	-	CASSLWQPNGYQPQHF	TGTGCCAGCAGCTTATGGCAGCCAAATGGCTATCAGCCCCAGCATTTT
-	TRBV24-1	TRBJ1-2	-	CATSDLDSYGYTF	TGTGCCACCAGTGATTTGGACAGCTATGGCTACACCTTC
TRBD2	TRBV20-1	TRBJ2-3	-	CSASAWWRELGTDTQYF	TGCAGTGCTAGTGCCTGGTGGCGGGAGCTAGGCACAGATACGCAGTATTTT
-	TRBV7-2	TRBJ2-3	few	CASSLGLLRADTQYF	TGTGCCAGCAGCTTAGGTCTCTTGCGGGCAGATACGCAGTATTTT
-	TRBV6-5	TRBJ1-2	few	CASSYRSGLYGYTF	TGTGCCAGCAGTTACCGTTCAGGTCTCTATGGCTACACCTTC
TRBD1	TRBV7-2	TRBJ1-1	many	CASSLRTGVNTEAFF	TGTGCCAGCAGTCTCAGGACAGGGGTAAACACTGAAGCTTTCTTT
TRBD1	TRBV27	TRBJ1-6	few	CASRGTGSPLHF	TGTGCCAGCAGAGGGACAGGATCACCCCTCCACTTT
TRBD2	TRBV20-1	TRBJ2-7	-	CSASPRGGYTYEQYF	TGCAGTGCTAGCCCCCGGGGGGGGTACACCTACGAGCAGTACTTC
TRBD1	TRBV3-1	TRBJ1-4	-	CASSPRTGDEKLFF	TGTGCCAGCAGCCCCAGAACAGGGGATGAAAAACTGTTTTTT
TRBD1	TRBV5-1	TRBJ1-1	-	CASSLAGTGNRDTEAFF	TGCGCCAGCAGCTTGGCGGGGACAGGGAATAGGGACACTGAAGCTTTCTTT
-	TRBV24-1	TRBJ2-7	few	CAPDLVGQYF	TGTGCCCCGGACCTGGTTGGGCAGTACTTC
TRBD2	TRBV9	TRBJ2-2	few	CASSVAGAGDHTRGELFF	TGTGCCAGCAGCGTAGCAGGAGCGGGAGACCACACCCGCGGGGAGCTGTTTTTT